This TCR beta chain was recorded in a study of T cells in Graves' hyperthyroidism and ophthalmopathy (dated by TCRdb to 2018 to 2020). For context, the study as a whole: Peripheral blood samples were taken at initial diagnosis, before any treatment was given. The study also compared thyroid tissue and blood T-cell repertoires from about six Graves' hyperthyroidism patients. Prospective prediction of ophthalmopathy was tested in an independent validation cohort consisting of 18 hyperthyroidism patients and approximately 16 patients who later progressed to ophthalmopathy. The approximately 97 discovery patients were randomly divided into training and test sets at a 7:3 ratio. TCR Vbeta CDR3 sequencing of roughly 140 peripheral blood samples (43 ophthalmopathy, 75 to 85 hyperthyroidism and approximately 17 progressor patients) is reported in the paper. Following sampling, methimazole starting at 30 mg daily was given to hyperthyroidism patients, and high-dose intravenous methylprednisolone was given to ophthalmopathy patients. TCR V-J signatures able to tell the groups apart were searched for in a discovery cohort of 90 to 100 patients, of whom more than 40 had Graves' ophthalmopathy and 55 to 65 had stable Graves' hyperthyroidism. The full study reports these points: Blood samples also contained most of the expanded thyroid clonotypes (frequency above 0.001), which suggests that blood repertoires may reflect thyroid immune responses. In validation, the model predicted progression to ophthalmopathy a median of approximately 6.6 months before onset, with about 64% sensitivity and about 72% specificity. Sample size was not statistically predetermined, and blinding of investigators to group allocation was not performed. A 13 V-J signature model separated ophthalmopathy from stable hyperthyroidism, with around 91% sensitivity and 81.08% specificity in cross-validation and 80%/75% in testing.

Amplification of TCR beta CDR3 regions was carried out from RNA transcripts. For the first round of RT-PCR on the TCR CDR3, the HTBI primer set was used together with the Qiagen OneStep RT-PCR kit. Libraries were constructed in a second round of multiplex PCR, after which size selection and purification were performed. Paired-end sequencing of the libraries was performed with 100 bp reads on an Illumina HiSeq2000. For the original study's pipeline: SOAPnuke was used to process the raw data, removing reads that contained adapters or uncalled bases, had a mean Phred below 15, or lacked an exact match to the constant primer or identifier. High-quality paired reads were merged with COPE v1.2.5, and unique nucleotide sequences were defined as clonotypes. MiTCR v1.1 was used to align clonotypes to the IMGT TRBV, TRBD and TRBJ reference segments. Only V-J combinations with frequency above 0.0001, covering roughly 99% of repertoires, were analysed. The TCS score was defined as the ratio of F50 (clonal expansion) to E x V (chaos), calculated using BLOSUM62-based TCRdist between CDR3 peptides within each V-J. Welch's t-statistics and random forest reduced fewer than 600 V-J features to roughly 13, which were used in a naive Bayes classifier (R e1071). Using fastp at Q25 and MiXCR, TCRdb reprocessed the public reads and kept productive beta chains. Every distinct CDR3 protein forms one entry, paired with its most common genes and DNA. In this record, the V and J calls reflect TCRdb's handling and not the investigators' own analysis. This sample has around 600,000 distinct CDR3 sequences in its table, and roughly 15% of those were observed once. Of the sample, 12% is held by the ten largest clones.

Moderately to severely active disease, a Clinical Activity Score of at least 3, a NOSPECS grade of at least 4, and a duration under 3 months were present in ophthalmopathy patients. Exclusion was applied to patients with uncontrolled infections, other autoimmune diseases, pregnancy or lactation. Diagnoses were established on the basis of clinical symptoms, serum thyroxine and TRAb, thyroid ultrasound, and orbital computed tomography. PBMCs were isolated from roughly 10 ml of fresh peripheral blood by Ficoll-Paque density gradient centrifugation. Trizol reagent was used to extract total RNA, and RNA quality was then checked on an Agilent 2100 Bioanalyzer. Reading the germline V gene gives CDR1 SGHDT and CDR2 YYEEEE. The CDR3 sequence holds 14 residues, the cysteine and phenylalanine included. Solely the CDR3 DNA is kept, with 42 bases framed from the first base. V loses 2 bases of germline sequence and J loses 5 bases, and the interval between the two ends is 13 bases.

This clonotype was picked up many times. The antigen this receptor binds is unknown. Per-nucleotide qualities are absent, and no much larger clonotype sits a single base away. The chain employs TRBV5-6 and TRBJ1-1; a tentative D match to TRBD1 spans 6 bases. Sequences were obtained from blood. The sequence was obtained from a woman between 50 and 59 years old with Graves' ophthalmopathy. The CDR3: CASSFRAGVTEAFF. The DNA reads TGTGCCAGCAGCTTTCGGGCAGGGGTGACTGAAGCTTTCTTT.